This T cell receptor (beta chain) was profiled in a study of PD-L1 blockade in urothelial cancer. As for the study in general: Patients' prior chemotherapy regimens numbered 0 to 3. Analysis of blood occurred 3 weeks (second dose) and 6 weeks after treatment start. The study recovered a median of roughly 140,000 T cells per blood sample.

Germline CDR1 is SGHAT and CDR2 is FQNNGV. V lost 4 bases and J lost 6, with 12 bases in between. The length of the CDR3 is 13 residues. Time point noted: peripheral blood 6 weeks after treatment start. Each patient gave between 1 and 8 samples of peripheral blood mononuclear cells, which were collected pretreatment and during treatment. Sequenced by immunoSEQ multiplex PCR; TCRdb stores in-frame clones only, minus some. Of about 23,000 clones listed, around 90% are singletons. The TCR sequence derives from a woman aged 60-75 years with urothelial cancer. The chain couples TRBV11-2 to TRBJ1-2, with D possibly TRBD1 on 6 matching bases. The source was PBMCs, collected around atezolizumab (anti-PD-L1) treatment. CDR3 coding DNA: TGTGCCAGCAGCTCCTCAGGGGTTGATGGCTACACCTTC. Translation gives CASSSSGVDGYTF.